The 5 T cell receptor beta chains given below trace back to one sample, sequenced in a study of T cell repertoires in cytomegalovirus infection. TCRdb analysed the reads with MiXCR anew, one entry per CDR3 protein. The table lists almost 550,000 distinct CDR3 sequences, approximately 17% of them singletons. Sequenced: CD8+ T cells from PBMCs. These receptors all stem from a human donor in good health (CMV status not recorded). Some clones in this sample may be carry-over from other donors' samples.

This clonotype came up many times. V usage is TRBV27 and J usage is TRBJ2-3; no clear D. V lost 7 bases and J lost 2, with 16 bases in between. Germline CDR1 reads MNHEY; CDR2 reads SMNVEV (reference sequence). This CDR3 is built from 15 residues. In nucleotides, the CDR3 is TGTGCCAGCAACTGGGCCGGGCGGATCACAGATACGCAGTATTTT. It codes for CASNWAGRITDTQYF.

In its sample, this clonotype was seen many times. The V gene is TRBV4-1, the J gene TRBJ2-2; 9 positions agree with TRBD2. Germline V lookup: CDR1 MGHRA, CDR2 YSYEKL. The CDR3 is made up of 17 amino acids. Trimming removed 1 base from V and 4 bases from J; junction bases left unmatched: 7. CDR3 coding DNA: TGCGCCAGCAGCCAAGGCCCCGGGACTAGCTTCACCGGGGAGCTGTTTTTT. Translation gives CASSQGPGTSFTGELFF.

In this sample, this clonotype turned up many times. J is TRBJ2-1 and V is TRBV12-3 or TRBV12-4; D not certain. The CDR3 spans 13 residues. Trimming stripped 6 bases from V and 5 bases from J, with 11 bases between. The CDR3 here is CASSTGPNNEQFF. The CDR3 region has the DNA TGTGCCAGCAGCACCGGACCAAACAATGAGCAGTTCTTC.

The rearrangement uses TRBV10-2 and TRBJ2-1; no clear D. The CDR3 covers 12 residues. Trimming removed 8 bases at V and 12 bases at J, with 17 bases between. Germline CDR1 reads WSHSY; CDR2 reads SAAADI. The CDR3 sequence: CASLSRLLGQFF. As DNA, the CDR3 is TGCGCCAGCTTATCAAGGCTTCTAGGGCAGTTCTTC.

The table lists this clonotype with a few counts. The CDR3 sequence is CAISESGAYEQYF. The CDR3 DNA is TGTGCCATCAGTGAGTCGGGGGCCTACGAGCAGTACTTC. This sequence joins TRBV10-3 and TRBJ2-7; tentatively, D is TRBD1 or TRBD2 (5 bases each). This CDR3 has 13 residues. Germline loops: CDR1 ENHRY, CDR2 SYGVKD. V was cut by 0 bases and J by 2 bases, with 5 bases left in between.